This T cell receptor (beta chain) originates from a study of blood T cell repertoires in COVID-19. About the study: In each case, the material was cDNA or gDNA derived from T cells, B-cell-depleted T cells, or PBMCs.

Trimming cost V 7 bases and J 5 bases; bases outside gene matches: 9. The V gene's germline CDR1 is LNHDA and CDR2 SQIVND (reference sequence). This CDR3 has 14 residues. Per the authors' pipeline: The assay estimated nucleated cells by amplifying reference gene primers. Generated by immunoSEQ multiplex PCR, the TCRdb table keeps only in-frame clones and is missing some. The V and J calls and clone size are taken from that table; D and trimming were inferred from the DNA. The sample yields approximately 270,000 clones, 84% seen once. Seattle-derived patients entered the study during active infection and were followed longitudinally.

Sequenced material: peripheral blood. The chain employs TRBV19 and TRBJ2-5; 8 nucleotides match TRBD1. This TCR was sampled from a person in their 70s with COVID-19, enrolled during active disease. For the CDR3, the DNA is TGTGCCAGTACCCTCGGGCAGGGGGCGGAGACCCAGTACTTC. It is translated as CASTLGQGAETQYF.